This TCR beta chain stems from a study of blood T cells in healthy people across ages. Every donor gave 9 to 10 milliliters of peripheral blood. About this clonotype: The antigen remains unidentified.

Study results and caveats: With age, beta diversity per million T cells declined roughly linearly, significantly by 30 to 40. Diversity of TCR beta correlated strongly with naive T cell percentage. The study found more naive CD4+ cells and higher diversity in long-lived than aged donors.

V was cut by 6 bases and J by 0 bases, with 15 bases left in between. Germline-derived CDR1 and CDR2 are DFQATT and SNEGSKA (reference sequence). The CDR3 contains 14 residues. Alongside a J-beta primer mix, a sample-barcoded 5' primer served in a second PCR lasting 7 to 11 cycles. TCRdb fed the 5' RACE reads into MiXCR, producing one record per CDR3 protein. The sample consists of hundreds of thousands of distinct CDR3 sequences, more than 40% of them appearing once. This chain connects TRBV20-1 to TRBJ2-7; no firm D call. The TCR comes from a woman in her fifties or sixties in good health. The source material was blood. Written as DNA, the CDR3 is TGCAGTGCCCTAAGTTCTGACAACTCCTACGAGCAGTACTTC. This gives the protein CSALSSDNSYEQYF.